This T cell receptor beta chain was recorded in a study of spatial heterogeneity in lung cancer. The study, taken as a whole, reports: It was found that expanded intratumoral alpha and beta TCR counts tracked tumor mutation counts. Coverage of tumor T cells, by estimate, reached around 6.3% for alpha chains and about 12% for beta chains.

As regards this clonotype: Antigen: not known.

Losses at the gene ends were 4 bases for V and 3 bases for J; bases not matched to a gene: 11. From germline, CDR1 is MNHEY and CDR2 SMNVEV (reference sequence). CDR3 size: 16 residues. MiXCR, applied by TCRdb to the 5' RACE reads, yields one record per CDR3 protein. The table records 3,000 to 3,500 distinct CDR3 sequences, 35% of them present only once. As for time point: sample taken at primary tumor resection. Samples came from 70 to 80 TRACERx patients with untreated early-stage lung cancer. The TCR comes from a female donor with early-stage non-small cell lung cancer. The input for sequencing was lung tumor tissue, taken at surgery. The gene calls are TRBV27 and TRBJ2-7, with TRBD1 identical over 8 bases. The chain's CDR3 is CASSYIKAQGDYEQYF. CDR3 DNA sequence: TGTGCCAGCAGTTATATCAAGGCACAGGGGGACTACGAGCAGTACTTC.